This is a list of T cell receptor beta chains from one sample in a study of regulatory T cells in long-lasting Graves disease. TCRdb re-derived calls from the multiplex PCR reads in MiXCR, one entry per CDR3 protein. The data hold 540,000 or so distinct CDR3 sequences, with 13% observed a single time. These records were also assigned to another study, of T cells in Graves' hyperthyroidism and ophthalmopathy.

This specimen consisted of peripheral blood mononuclear cells (PBMCs), obtained at new diagnosis, from a patient treated with antithyroid drugs. These receptors originate from a man aged 30-40 years with Graves disease. Both conserved end residues are part of each CDR3. A D gene is named only where the DNA matches it firmly. Clone size is not always given. Where it is, it says once, few, many or a class for expanded clones.

V,size,D,J,DNA,CDR3
TRBV14,few,NA,TRBJ2-1,TGTGCCAGCAGCCAAGAGGGGGTGATGAATGAGCAGTTCTTC,CASSQEGVMNEQFF
TRBV30,NA,NA,TRBJ1-1,TGTGCCTGGAGTGGCCTTCTCCGCCGGAACACTGAAGCTTTCTTT,CAWSGLLRRNTEAFF
TRBV7-9,many,NA,TRBJ1-6,TGTGCCAGCAGCCATACCTTGCACAGGGCCAATTCACCCCTCCACTTT,CASSHTLHRANSPLHF
TRBV20-1,many,NA,TRBJ1-5,TGCAGTGCCTCGGGGGGCCGGGACAATCAGCCCCAGCATTTT,CSASGGRDNQPQHF
TRBV6-1,few,TRBD2,TRBJ2-7,TGTGCCAGCGGTATAGCGGGAGGGTCGGACGAGCAGTACTTC,CASGIAGGSDEQYF
TRBV10-3,few,TRBD1,TRBJ2-3,TGTGCCATCAGTGCGGGACAGAGAAGCACAGATACGCAGTATTTT,CAISAGQRSTDTQYF
TRBV12-3/TRBV12-4,many,TRBD1,TRBJ2-7,TGTGCCAGCGCCGCCGGGACAGGGAATTACGAGCAGTACTTC,CASAAGTGNYEQYF
TRBV15,few,NA,TRBJ1-4,TGTGCCACCAGCAGAGAATGGGGGGTGGAAGAAAAACTGTTTTTT,CATSREWGVEEKLFF
TRBV5-1,many,NA,TRBJ2-2,TGCGCCAGCAGCCCCGTGGCCGGGGAGCTGTTTTTT,CASSPVAGELFF
TRBV3-1,many,NA,TRBJ1-4,TGTGCCAGCAGCCAAAAATCTTCCTTTAATGAAAAACTGTTTTTT,CASSQKSSFNEKLFF
TRBV6-2/TRBV6-3,many,TRBD1,TRBJ2-7,TGTGCCGGGGACCGGGACAGGGGGATCGACGAGCAGTACTTC,CAGDRDRGIDEQYF
TRBV12-3/TRBV12-4,medium-sized,NA,TRBJ2-3,TGTGCCAGCAGCCTCACAGATACGCAGTATTTT,CASSLTDTQYF
TRBV20-1,many,NA,TRBJ2-3,TGCAGTGCTCGCGTTAGCACAGATACGCAGTATTTT,CSARVSTDTQYF
TRBV2,many,NA,TRBJ2-3,TGTGCCAGCAGTCCTGGGCGGGGGCTGTTTACAGATACGCAGTATTTT,CASSPGRGLFTDTQYF
TRBV11-2,many,TRBD2,TRBJ2-5,TGTGCCAGCAGCCATCCTGGGGGGGTCGCCCAGTACTTC,CASSHPGGVAQYF
TRBV19,NA,NA,TRBJ2-3,TGTGCCAGTAGGACAGGAATTACAGATACGCAGTATTTT,CASRTGITDTQYF
TRBV20-1,NA,NA,TRBJ2-3,TGCAGTGCTAGATACTACCAGGGAGATACGCAGTATTTT,CSARYYQGDTQYF
TRBV10-3,many,NA,TRBJ1-2,TGTGCCATCAGTGGGCACTGGGGCGAAAACTATGGCTACACCTTC,CAISGHWGENYGYTF
TRBV7-3,few,NA,TRBJ2-5,NA,CASSFYICSARRWDKETQYF
TRBV12-3/TRBV12-4,many,TRBD2,TRBJ2-3,TGTGCCAGCAGTTCCTCACTAGCGGCTAGCACAGATACGCAGTATTTT,CASSSSLAASTDTQYF
TRBV5-1,many,NA,TRBJ1-2,TGCGCCAGCAGCTTGGACGGTAAAGGCTACACCTTC,CASSLDGKGYTF
TRBV5-8,few,NA,TRBJ2-7,TGTGCCAGCAACCTGGTCGGGGTTAGTTCCTACGAGCAGTACTTC,CASNLVGVSSYEQYF
TRBV20-1,NA,TRBD2,TRBJ2-3,TGCAGTGCTAGGGGGGCGGGAGGCCCCATTTTGGATACGCAGTATTTT,CSARGAGGPILDTQYF
TRBV7-8,many,NA,TRBJ2-3,TGTGCCAGCAGCTATCGGAGGGTTGAAGGCACAGATACGCAGTATTTT,CASSYRRVEGTDTQYF
TRBV29-1,many,NA,TRBJ2-5,TGCAGCGTTGGGGCCAGACAGACTCGAGAGACCCAGTACTTC,CSVGARQTRETQYF
TRBV2,many,NA,TRBJ2-2,TGTGCCAGCAGACGAACCTTGACAGGCGGGGAGCTGTTTTTT,CASRRTLTGGELFF
TRBV2,NA,NA,TRBJ2-2,TGTGCCAGCTCTCGCTGGGGAGGGAACACCGGGGAGCTGTTTTTT,CASSRWGGNTGELFF
TRBV20-1,few,NA,TRBJ1-2,TGCAGTGCTAGAGATTTGGCAAATTTTAACTATGGCTACACCTTC,CSARDLANFNYGYTF
TRBV20-1,many,TRBD2,TRBJ2-7,TGCAGTTCCCGACTAGCGAGACCCTACGAGCAGTACTTC,CSSRLARPYEQYF
TRBV5-1,few,TRBD1,TRBJ1-2,TGCGCCAGCAGCTTGGGGGGACAGGGAGTTTGGGGCTACACCTTC,CASSLGGQGVWGYTF
TRBV27,many,NA,TRBJ1-5,TGTGCCAGCAGTTCGGACAATTGGCAGCCCCAGCATTTT,CASSSDNWQPQHF
TRBV27,many,NA,TRBJ1-6,TGTGCCAGCAGTCCCACTCCAGGCGCACCCCTCCACTTT,CASSPTPGAPLHF
TRBV19,NA,TRBD2,TRBJ2-5,TGTGCCAGTAGTATTACAGGGTTAGCGGGAGGGTCCCAAGAGACCCAGTACTTC,CASSITGLAGGSQETQYF